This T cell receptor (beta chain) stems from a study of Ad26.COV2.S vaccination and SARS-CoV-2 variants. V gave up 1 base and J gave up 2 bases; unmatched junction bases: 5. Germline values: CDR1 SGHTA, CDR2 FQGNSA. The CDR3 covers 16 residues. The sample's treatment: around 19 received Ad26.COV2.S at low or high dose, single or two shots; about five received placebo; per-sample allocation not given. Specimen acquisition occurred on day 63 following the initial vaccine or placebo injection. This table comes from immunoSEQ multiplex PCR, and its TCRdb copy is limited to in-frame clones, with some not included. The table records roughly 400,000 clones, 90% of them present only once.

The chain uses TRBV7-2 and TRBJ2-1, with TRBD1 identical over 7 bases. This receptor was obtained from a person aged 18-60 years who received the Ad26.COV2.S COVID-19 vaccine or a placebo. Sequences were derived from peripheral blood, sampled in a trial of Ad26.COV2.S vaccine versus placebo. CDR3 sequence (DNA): TGTGCCAGCAGCTTAGAGACAGGGTCCCCCTACAATGAGCAGTTCTTC. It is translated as CASSLETGSPYNEQFF.